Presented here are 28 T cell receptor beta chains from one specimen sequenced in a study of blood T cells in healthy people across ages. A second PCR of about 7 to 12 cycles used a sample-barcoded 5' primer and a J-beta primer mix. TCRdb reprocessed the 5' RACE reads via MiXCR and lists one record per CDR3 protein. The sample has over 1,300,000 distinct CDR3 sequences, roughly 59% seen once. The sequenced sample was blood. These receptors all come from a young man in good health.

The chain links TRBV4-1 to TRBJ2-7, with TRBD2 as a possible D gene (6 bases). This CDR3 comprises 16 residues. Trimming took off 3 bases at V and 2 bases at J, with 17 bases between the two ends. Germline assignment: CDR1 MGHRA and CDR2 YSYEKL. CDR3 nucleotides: TGCGCCAGCAGCCAGGTTCCGGGACGGGGGACCTACGAGCAGTACTTC. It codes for CASSQVPGRGTYEQYF.

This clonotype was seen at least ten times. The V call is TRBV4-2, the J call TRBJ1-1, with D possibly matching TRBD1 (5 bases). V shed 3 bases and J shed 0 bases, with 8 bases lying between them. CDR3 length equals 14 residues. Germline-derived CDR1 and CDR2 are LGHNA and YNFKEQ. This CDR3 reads CASSQGTVNTEAFF. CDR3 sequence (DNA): TGTGCCAGCAGCCAGGGGACGGTGAACACTGAAGCTTTCTTT.

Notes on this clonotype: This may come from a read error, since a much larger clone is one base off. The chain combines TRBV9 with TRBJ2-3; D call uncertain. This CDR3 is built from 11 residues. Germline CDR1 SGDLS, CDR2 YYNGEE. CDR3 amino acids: CASSATDTRYF. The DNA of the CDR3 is TGTGCCAGCAGCGCCACAGATACGCGGTATTTT.

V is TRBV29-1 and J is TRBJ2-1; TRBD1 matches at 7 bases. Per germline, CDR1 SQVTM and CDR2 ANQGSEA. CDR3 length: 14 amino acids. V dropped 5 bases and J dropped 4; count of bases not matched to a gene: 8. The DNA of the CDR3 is TGCAGCGTTATCCCCGGACAGGCATACAATGAGCAGTTCTTC. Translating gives CSVIPGQAYNEQFF.

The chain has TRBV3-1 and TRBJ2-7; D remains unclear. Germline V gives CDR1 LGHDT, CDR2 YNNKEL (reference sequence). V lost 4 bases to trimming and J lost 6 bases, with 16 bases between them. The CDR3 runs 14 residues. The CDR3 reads CASSPPFLIGEQYF. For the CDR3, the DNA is TGTGCCAGCAGCCCCCCTTTCCTGATCGGCGAGCAGTACTTC.

In DNA form, the CDR3 reads TGCAGCGTTGAACAATCAAGGACAGGGGTGTCCGGGGAGCTGTTTTTT. This codes for CSVEQSRTGVSGELFF. This chain joins TRBV29-1 and TRBJ2-2; 9 positions agree with TRBD1. Germline V CDR1 and CDR2: SQVTM, ANQGSEA. The CDR3 totals 16 residues. V trimming: 2 bases; J trimming: 6 bases; junction bases outside the gene matches: 10.

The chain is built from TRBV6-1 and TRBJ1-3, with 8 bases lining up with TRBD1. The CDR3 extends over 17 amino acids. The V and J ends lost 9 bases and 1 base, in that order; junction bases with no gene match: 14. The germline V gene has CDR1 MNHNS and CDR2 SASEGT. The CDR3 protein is CASSTSAGTGSGNTIYF. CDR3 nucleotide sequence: TGTGCCAGTAGTACCTCCGCCGGGACAGGATCTGGAAACACCATATATTTT.

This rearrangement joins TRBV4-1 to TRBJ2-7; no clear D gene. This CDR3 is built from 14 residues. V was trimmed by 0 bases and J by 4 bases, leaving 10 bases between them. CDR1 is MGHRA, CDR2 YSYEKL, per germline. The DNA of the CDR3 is TGCGCCAGCAGCCAAGATCCAGCCCAATACGAGCAGTACTTC. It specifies CASSQDPAQYEQYF.

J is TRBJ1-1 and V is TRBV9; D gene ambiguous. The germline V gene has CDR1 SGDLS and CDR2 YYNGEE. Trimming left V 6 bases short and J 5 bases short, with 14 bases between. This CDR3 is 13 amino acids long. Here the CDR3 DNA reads TGTGCCAGCAATTGGGCCGGGGAAACTGAAGCTTTCTTT. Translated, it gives CASNWAGETEAFF. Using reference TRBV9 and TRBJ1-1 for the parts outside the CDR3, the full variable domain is DSGVTQTPKHLITATGQRVTLRCSPRSGDLSVYWYQQSLDQGLQFLIQYYNGEERAKGNILERFSAQQFPDLHSELNLSSLELGDSALYFCASNWAGETEAFFGQGTRLTVV.

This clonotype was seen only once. CDR3 nucleotide sequence: TGTGCCAGCAGTTTTAATGGGGGCCGGGGAGCAGATACGCAGTATTTT. It encodes CASSFNGGRGADTQYF. The chain is built from TRBV12-3 or TRBV12-4 and TRBJ2-3; a weak D match, TRBD1 (6 bases). The CDR3 totals 16 residues. V was pared by 3 bases and J by 4 bases, with 17 bases between.

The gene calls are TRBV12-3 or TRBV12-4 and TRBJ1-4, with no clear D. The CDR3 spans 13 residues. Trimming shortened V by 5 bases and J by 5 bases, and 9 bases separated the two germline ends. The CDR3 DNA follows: TGTGCCAGCAGTGCGGTTCCGAATGAAAAACTGTTTTTT. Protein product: CASSAVPNEKLFF.

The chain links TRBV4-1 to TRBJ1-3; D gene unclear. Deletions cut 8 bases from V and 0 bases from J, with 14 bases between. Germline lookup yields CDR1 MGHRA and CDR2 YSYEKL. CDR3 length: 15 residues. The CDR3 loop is CASRGRTASGNTIYF. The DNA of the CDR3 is TGCGCCAGCCGCGGTAGGACGGCCTCTGGAAACACCATATATTTT.

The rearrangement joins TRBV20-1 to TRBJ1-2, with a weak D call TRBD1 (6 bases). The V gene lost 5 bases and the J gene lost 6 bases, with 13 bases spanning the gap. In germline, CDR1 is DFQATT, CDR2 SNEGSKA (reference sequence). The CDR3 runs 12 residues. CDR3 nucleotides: TGCAGTGCTTTCCTAGGGGGGGATGGCTACACCTTC. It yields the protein CSAFLGGDGYTF.

The CDR3 is CSVGKDSSYEQYF. The CDR3 DNA reads as TGCAGCGTTGGAAAGGACAGTTCCTACGAGCAGTACTTC. The chain is built from TRBV29-1 and TRBJ2-7, with a possible D match to TRBD1 (6 bases). CDR1 and CDR2 (germline): SQVTM, ANQGSEA. Trimming took off 4 bases at V and 1 base at J, with 11 bases between the two ends. The CDR3 has 13 residues.

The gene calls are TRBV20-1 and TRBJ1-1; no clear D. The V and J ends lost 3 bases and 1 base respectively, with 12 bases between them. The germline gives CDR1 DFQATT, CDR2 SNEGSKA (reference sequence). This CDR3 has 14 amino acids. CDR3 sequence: CSAREGTANTEAFF. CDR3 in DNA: TGCAGTGCTAGGGAGGGAACAGCGAACACTGAAGCTTTCTTT.

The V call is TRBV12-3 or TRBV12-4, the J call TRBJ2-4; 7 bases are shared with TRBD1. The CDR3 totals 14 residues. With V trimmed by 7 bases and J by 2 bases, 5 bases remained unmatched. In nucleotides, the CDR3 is TGTGCCAGCACTTGGGACAGCTCCAAAAACATTCAGTACTTC. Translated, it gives CASTWDSSKNIQYF.

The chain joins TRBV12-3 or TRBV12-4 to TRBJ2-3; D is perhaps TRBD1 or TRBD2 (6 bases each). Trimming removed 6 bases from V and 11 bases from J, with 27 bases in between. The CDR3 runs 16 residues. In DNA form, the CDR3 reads TGTGCCAGCAGCCCCTTTGGAGGGGGGAACACAGATGTGCAGTATTTT. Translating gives CASSPFGGGNTDVQYF.

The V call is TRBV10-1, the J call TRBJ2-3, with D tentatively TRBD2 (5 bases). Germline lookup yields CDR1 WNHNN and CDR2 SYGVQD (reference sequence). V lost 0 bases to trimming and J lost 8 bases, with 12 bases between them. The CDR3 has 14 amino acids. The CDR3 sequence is CASSESSVLGTQYF. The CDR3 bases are TGCGCCAGCAGTGAGTCTAGCGTGTTGGGTACGCAGTATTTT.

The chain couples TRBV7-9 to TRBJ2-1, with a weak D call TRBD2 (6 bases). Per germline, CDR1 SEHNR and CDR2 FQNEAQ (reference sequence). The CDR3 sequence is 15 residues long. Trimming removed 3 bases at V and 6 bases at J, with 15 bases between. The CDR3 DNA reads TGTGCCAGCAGCTTGAATACCGGGACTCGCAATGAGCAGTTCTTC. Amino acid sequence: CASSLNTGTRNEQFF.

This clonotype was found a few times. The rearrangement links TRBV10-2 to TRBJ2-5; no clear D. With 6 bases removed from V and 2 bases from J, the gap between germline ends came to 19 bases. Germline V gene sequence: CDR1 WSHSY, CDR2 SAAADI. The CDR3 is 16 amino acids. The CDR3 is CASSEGGSGIQETQYF. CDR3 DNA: TGCGCCAGCAGCGAAGGTGGCTCGGGCATACAAGAGACCCAGTACTTC.

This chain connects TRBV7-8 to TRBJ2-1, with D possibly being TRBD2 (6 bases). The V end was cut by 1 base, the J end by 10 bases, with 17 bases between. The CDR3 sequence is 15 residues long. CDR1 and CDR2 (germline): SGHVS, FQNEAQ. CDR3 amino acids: CASSLGTGGGWEQFF. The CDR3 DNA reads TGTGCCAGCAGCTTAGGGACTGGGGGAGGTTGGGAGCAGTTCTTC.

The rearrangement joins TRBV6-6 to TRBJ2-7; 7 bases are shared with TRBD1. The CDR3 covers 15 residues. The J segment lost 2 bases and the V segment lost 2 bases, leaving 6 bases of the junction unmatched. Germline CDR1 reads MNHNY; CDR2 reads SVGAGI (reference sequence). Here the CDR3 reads CASSYQDRLTYEQYF. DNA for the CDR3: TGTGCCAGCAGTTACCAGGACAGGCTCACCTACGAGCAGTACTTC.

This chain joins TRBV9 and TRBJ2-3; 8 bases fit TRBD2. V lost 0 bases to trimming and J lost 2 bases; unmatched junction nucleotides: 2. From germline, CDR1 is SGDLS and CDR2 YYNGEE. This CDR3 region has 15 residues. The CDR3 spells CASSVGAGVTDTQYF. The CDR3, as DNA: TGTGCCAGCAGCGTAGGAGCGGGAGTCACAGATACGCAGTATTTT. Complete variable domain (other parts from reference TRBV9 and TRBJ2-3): DSGVTQTPKHLITATGQRVTLRCSPRSGDLSVYWYQQSLDQGLQFLIQYYNGEERAKGNILERFSAQQFPDLHSELNLSSLELGDSALYFCASSVGAGVTDTQYFGPGTRLTVL.

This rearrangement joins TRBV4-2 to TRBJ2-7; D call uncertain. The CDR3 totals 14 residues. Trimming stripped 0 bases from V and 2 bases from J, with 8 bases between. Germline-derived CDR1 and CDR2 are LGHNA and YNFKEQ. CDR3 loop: CASSQEYRTYEQYF. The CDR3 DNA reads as TGTGCCAGCAGCCAAGAATACAGAACCTACGAGCAGTACTTC.

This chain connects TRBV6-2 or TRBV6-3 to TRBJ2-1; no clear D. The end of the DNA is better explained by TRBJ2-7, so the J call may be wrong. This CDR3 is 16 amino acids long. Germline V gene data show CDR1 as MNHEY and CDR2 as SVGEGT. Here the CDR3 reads CASSYSGKSSYNEQYF. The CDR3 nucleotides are TGTGCCAGCAGTTACTCGGGGAAAAGCTCCTACAATGAGCAGTACTTC.

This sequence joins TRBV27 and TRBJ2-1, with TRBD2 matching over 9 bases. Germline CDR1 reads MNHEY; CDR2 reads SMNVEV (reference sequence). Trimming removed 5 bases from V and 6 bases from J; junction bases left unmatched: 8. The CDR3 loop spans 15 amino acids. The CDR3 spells CASSLARGGSNEQFF. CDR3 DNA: TGTGCCAGCAGTCTGGCGCGGGGGGGCAGCAATGAGCAGTTCTTC.

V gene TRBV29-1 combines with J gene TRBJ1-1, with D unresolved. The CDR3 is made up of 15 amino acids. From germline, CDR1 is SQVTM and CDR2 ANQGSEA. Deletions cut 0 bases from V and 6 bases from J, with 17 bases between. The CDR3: CSVEDRSRRGAEAFF. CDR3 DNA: TGCAGCGTTGAAGATCGGAGTCGTCGAGGCGCTGAAGCTTTCTTT.

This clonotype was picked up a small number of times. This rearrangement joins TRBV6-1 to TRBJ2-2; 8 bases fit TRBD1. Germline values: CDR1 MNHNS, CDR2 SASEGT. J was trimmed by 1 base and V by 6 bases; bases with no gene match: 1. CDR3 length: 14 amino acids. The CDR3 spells CASRGQGNTGELFF. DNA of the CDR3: TGTGCCAGCAGAGGACAGGGGAACACCGGGGAGCTGTTTTTT.